One T cell receptor beta chain is described in this entry. Its antigen remains unidentified. No quality values exist for individual bases; no much larger clone is one base distant. This sample was included in a study of glioma-infiltrating T cells after dendritic cell vaccination (dated by TCRdb to the mid-2010s). The study in broad terms: Of the approximately 15 glioblastoma patients in the cohort, all drawn from Phase I and II dendritic cell vaccination trials, 9 were newly diagnosed and 6 had recurrent disease. Tumor-infiltrating lymphocyte content was quantified and tumor and blood repertoires were compared in dendritic cell-vaccinated glioblastoma patients by deep sequencing of TCR beta CDR3 regions. Patients received three intradermal dendritic cell vaccine injections at biweekly intervals in the arm below the axilla. The vaccine consisted of monocyte-derived dendritic cells cultured about 7 days with IL-4 and GM-CSF, then pulsed overnight with autologous tumor lysate. Autologous tumor lysate-pulsed dendritic cell vaccination was administered to the patients between the early 2000s and the early 2010s. Survival after dendritic cell vaccination was correlated with TCR sequencing metrics such as TIL content and the overlap between tumor and blood repertoires.

Using the immunoSEQ assay, TCRB CDR3 regions were amplified from roughly 2 micrograms of genomic DNA, or from all available DNA when less than that was on hand. The multiplex PCR relied on 60 forward primers for TCR V beta segments and 13 reverse primers for J beta segments. To estimate the number of reads per starting template, synthetic control templates were added to each sample at limiting dilution. The Illumina HiSeq System generated sequencing reads of 87 bp. The authors' analysis ran thus. To remove PCR and sequencing errors, closely related sequences were merged with a nearest neighbor algorithm. TCR overlap was defined as the percentage of unique tumor TCR beta sequences that were also present in the same patient's peripheral blood. Entries here come from immuneACCESS through TCRdb and include only in-frame sequences with V and J called. Some clones fail to appear in such tables; in the studies checked, an unresolved V gene covers under half of the shortfall, and the cause of the remainder is unknown. V, J and clone size are those of that table, while D and trimming were read from the DNA. Across this sample there are 49,000 or so clones, with about 85% seen only once. The top ten clonotypes cover approximately 10% of the sample.

For CDR1 and CDR2, the germline V gene (reference sequence) lists MNHEY and SMNVEV. From cysteine to phenylalanine, the CDR3 is 13 amino acids long. Only CDR3 DNA is held: 39 bases, read in frame from base 1. V was cut back by 4 bases and J by 1 base, leaving a gap of 5 bases between them. General study outcomes and caveats: The cohort was small and heterogeneous, and full blood and tumor sets were available for few patients, with initial-recurrent tumor pairs available for even fewer patients. After dendritic cell vaccination, a higher estimated pretreatment TIL content predicted longer time to progression and overall survival. No direct relationship between TCR clonality and survival was found, suggesting a diverse polyclonal response may matter. The three-group TCR overlap response model was characterized as speculative, and prospective validation of the model was stated to be required.

Patients were selected for having adequate residual fresh-frozen tumor tissue and more than two years of available survival data. An isocitrate dehydrogenase mutation was not carried by any of the glioblastoma patients, although molecular status was otherwise variable. PBMC were collected before vaccination, two weeks after the third vaccination, and at tumor progression if progression occurred. Genomic DNA was extracted with the Qiagen DNeasy Blood extraction Kit. Rearrangement joined TRBV27 to TRBJ2-1, with an unclear D gene assignment. Sequences were derived from blood, sampled before dendritic cell vaccination. This clonotype was obtained from a human donor with glioblastoma. The nucleotide sequence reads TGTGCCAGCAGTTCCCAATCCTACAATGAGCAGTTCTTC. This translates into CASSSQSYNEQFF.